This is a list of T cell receptor beta chains from one sample in a study of glioma-infiltrating T cells. TCRdb re-derived calls from the multiplex PCR reads in MiXCR, one entry per CDR3 protein. The repertoire holds fewer than 55,000 distinct CDR3 sequences, with approximately 20% as singletons. The material sequenced was glioma tissue, nonneoplastic brain tissue, or PBMCs (not recorded which). The receptors derive from a human donor with low-grade glioma or glioblastoma, undergoing nonglioma brain surgery, or in good health (not recorded which). The CDR3 runs from the conserved cysteine through the conserved F or W. A D gene is named only where the DNA matches it firmly. Size values are once, few and many counts, or a class for expanded clones, and some rows have none.

TRBV4-1	TRBJ2-3	NA	few	TGCGCCAGCAGCCAAGAGTTCCGGGGGCGCCTAAGGGATACGCAGTATTTT	CASSQEFRGRLRDTQYF
TRBV29-1	TRBJ2-1	NA	few	TGCAGCGGGACCGGGGACCTCATCGACAATGAGCAGTTCTTC	CSGTGDLIDNEQFF
TRBV7-3	TRBJ2-7	TRBD2	many	TGTGCCAGCAGCTCTGGACTAGCGGGGGGCGAGCAGTACTTC	CASSSGLAGGEQYF
TRBV6-6	TRBJ2-3	NA	many	TGTGCCAGCAGTTACCGCTTGGGCAGGGGCACAGATACGCAGTATTTT	CASSYRLGRGTDTQYF
TRBV6-1	TRBJ2-7	TRBD1	many	TGTGCCAGCAGCCTTTGGGAGGGACAGGGCTCCTACGAGCAGTACTTC	CASSLWEGQGSYEQYF
TRBV27	TRBJ2-1	NA	large	TGTGCCAGCAGTTTATTGGGCAATGAGCAGTTCTTC	CASSLLGNEQFF
TRBV28	TRBJ2-1	NA	medium-sized	TGTGCCAGCAGTTCCCCCGGACTTTACAATGAGCAGTTCTTC	CASSSPGLYNEQFF
TRBV12-3/TRBV12-4	TRBJ1-2	NA	few	TGTGCCAGCAGTTCGGGACGGAGGTTCAGCACCTTC	CASSSGRRFSTF
TRBV7-9	TRBJ2-5	NA	NA	TGTGCCAGCAGCTTAGCGTCGGAGACCCGGTACTTC	CASSLASETRYF
TRBV28	TRBJ1-6	NA	many	TGTGCCAGCAGTGCGATGACGGTCGCCGGCATATCACCCCTCCACTTT	CASSAMTVAGISPLHF
TRBV4-1	TRBJ1-1	TRBD1	many	TGCGCCAGCAGCCAAGTCTTTTACAGGGGCCGCGGGAGGGCTGAAGCTTTCTTT	CASSQVFYRGRGRAEAFF
TRBV28	TRBJ1-2	NA	NA	TGTGTTAGCAGTTTTAATGAGGGGATAGGGGGCTACACCTTC	CVSSFNEGIGGYTF
TRBV5-6	TRBJ2-1	TRBD2	NA	TGTGCCAGCAGCTTGGGACTAGCGGGAGTCTCGGGTGAGCAGTTCTTC	CASSLGLAGVSGEQFF